A single sample is the source of the 21 T cell receptor beta chains below, sequenced in a study of blood T cell repertoires in COVID-19. The assay was immunoSEQ multiplex PCR, and TCRdb's table has in-frame clones only and misses some. The repertoire holds 270,000 or so clones, with 81% as singletons. Sequencing was carried out using peripheral blood. The origin of the receptors is an older woman with active or convalescent COVID-19.

This clone was recorded once. The chain uses TRBV4-3 and TRBJ1-2, with D possibly TRBD1 on 6 matching bases. The germline V gene encodes CDR1 LGHNA and CDR2 YSLEER. The CDR3 loop spans 13 amino acids. The V end was cut by 6 bases, the J end by 8 bases, with 16 bases between. The CDR3 coding sequence is TGCGCCAGCAGTCGGCAGGGGCGAAGAGGCTACACCTTC. The encoded protein is CASSRQGRRGYTF.

The J gene is TRBJ1-1, the V gene TRBV9; possibly TRBD1 for D (6 bases). CDR3 length equals 14 residues. CDR1 SGDLS and CDR2 YYNGEE come from the germline V gene. V shed 4 bases and J shed 5 bases, with 15 bases lying between them. The CDR3 DNA sequence: TGTGCCAGCAGCTCAGGGCCTCAGGGGACTGAAGCTTTCTTT. Its protein product is CASSSGPQGTEAFF.

The V and J genes are TRBV5-1 and TRBJ2-3; 7 bases agree with TRBD1. The germline gives CDR1 SGHRS, CDR2 YFSETQ. The V and J ends lost 0 bases and 1 base, in that order; junction bases with no gene match: 5. CDR3 length: 16 residues. The CDR3 sequence: CASSLEGGAGTDTQYF. Here the CDR3 DNA reads TGCGCCAGCAGCTTGGAAGGGGGCGCAGGCACAGATACGCAGTATTTT.

This chain links TRBV7-8 with TRBJ1-4; TRBD1 might be the D (5 bases). The length of the CDR3 is 17 residues. Deletions cut 1 base from V and 8 bases from J, with 20 bases between. Germline assignment: CDR1 SGHVS and CDR2 FQNEAQ. DNA of the CDR3: TGTGCCAGCAGCTTAGTGGCAGGGCGAAGTAGGAGAGAAAAACTGTTTTTT. It is translated as CASSLVAGRSRREKLFF.

The rearrangement links TRBV29-1 to TRBJ2-6; no reliable D call. The CDR3 is made up of 14 amino acids. Germline V lookup: CDR1 SQVTM, CDR2 ANQGSEA. V was shortened by 5 bases and J by 0 bases, with 8 bases between the two germline ends. This CDR3 is CSVWATSGANVLTF. The CDR3 DNA follows: TGCAGCGTTTGGGCAACCTCTGGGGCCAACGTCCTGACTTTC.

This clone was detected a few times. The rearrangement joins TRBV19 to TRBJ2-7; a weak D match, TRBD1 (5 bases). The ends were cut back, 2 bases at V and 2 bases at J, with 10 bases in the middle. From germline, CDR1 is LNHDA and CDR2 SQIVND (reference sequence). The CDR3 has 14 residues. The CDR3 reads CASSIQGVPYEQYF. In DNA, the CDR3 is TGTGCCAGTAGTATACAAGGGGTCCCCTACGAGCAGTACTTC.

This chain links TRBV5-4 with TRBJ2-2; 7 bases are a match to TRBD2. Trimming took 2 bases from V and 5 from J; bases not matched to a gene: 6. The length of the CDR3 is 15 residues. Per the germline V gene, CDR1 is SGHNT and CDR2 is YYREEE (reference sequence). The chain's CDR3 is CASSFTQGGTGELFF. The CDR3 DNA sequence: TGTGCCAGCAGCTTTACCCAGGGAGGGACCGGGGAGCTGTTTTTT.

This clone was detected only once. The chain has TRBV6-5 and TRBJ1-3; D not resolved. V lost 10 bases, J lost 4 bases, and 20 bases lay in between. The CDR3 extends over 15 amino acids. Germline V lookup: CDR1 MNHEY, CDR2 SVGAGI. This CDR3 is CATRPLSESGNTIYF. The CDR3 region has the DNA TGTGCCACCAGACCGCTCTCGGAGTCAGGAAACACCATATATTTT.

The chain couples TRBV2 to TRBJ1-4; 7 bases fit TRBD1. V lost 9 bases to trimming and J lost 8 bases; unmatched junction nucleotides: 9. The CDR3 consists of 13 residues. Germline V gene data show CDR1 as SNHLY and CDR2 as FYNNEI. CDR3 DNA sequence: TGTGCCAGTCTACAGGGGATAAAGGAAAAACTGTTTTTT. Residues: CASLQGIKEKLFF.

The J gene is TRBJ2-3, the V gene TRBV27, with 8 bases aligning to TRBD2. V gave up 3 bases and J gave up 5 bases; unmatched junction bases: 7. The CDR3 has 15 residues. Germline CDR1 MNHEY, CDR2 SMNVEV (reference sequence). The DNA of the CDR3 is TGTGCCAGCAGTTTGACGGGGGGGCGGGAAGATACGCAGTATTTT. As protein: CASSLTGGREDTQYF.

The chain uses TRBV19 and TRBJ2-4; the D gene is possibly TRBD1 (6 bases). The CDR3 loop spans 17 amino acids. The germline CDR1 and CDR2 sequences are LNHDA and SQIVND (reference sequence). Deletions cut 1 base from V and 0 bases from J, with 13 bases between. CDR3 residues: CASSIGQGIVAKNIQYF. CDR3 coding DNA: TGTGCCAGTAGTATAGGGCAGGGGATCGTAGCCAAAAACATTCAGTACTTC.

This clone has just a few counts. The rearrangement uses TRBV6-5 and TRBJ1-2; 7 nucleotides align to TRBD1. With V trimmed by 2 bases and J by 8 bases, 8 bases remained unmatched. The CDR3 consists of 14 residues. CDR1 is MNHEY, CDR2 SVGAGI, per germline. The CDR3 DNA reads as TGTGCCAGCAGTTACACTGAGACAGGGCCAGGCTACACCTTC. It is translated as CASSYTETGPGYTF.

V usage is TRBV16 and J usage is TRBJ2-7; a weak D match, TRBD1 (6 bases). Germline-derived CDR1 and CDR2 are KGHSY and FQNENV. V was shortened by 3 bases and J by 5 bases, with 14 bases between the two germline ends. The CDR3 loop spans 14 amino acids. For the CDR3, the DNA is TGTGCCAGCAGCCAGGTAGCGAGGGACAACGAGCAGTACTTC. Encoded protein: CASSQVARDNEQYF. The whole variable domain, filled in from reference TRBV16 and TRBJ2-7, reads GEEVAQTPKHLVRGEGQKAKLYCAPIKGHSYVFWYQQVLKNEFKFLISFQNENVFDETGMPKERFSAKCLPNSPCSLEIQATKLEDSAVYFCASSQVARDNEQYFGPGTRLTVT.

The rearrangement joins TRBV3-1 (or the pseudogene TRBV3-2) to TRBJ2-1; 11 bases fit TRBD2. Trimming at V came to 5 bases and at J to 4 bases, leaving 10 bases not matched to a gene. CDR3 size: 17 residues. Germline V lookup: CDR1 LGHDT, CDR2 YNNKEL (reference sequence). CDR3 residues: CASSTVTSGGGYNEQFF. CDR3 DNA sequence: TGTGCCAGCAGCACGGTCACTAGCGGGGGAGGGTACAATGAGCAGTTCTTC.

This clone turned up a few times. The chain uses TRBV19 and TRBJ2-7; the match to TRBD2 covers 11 bases. V lost 6 bases, J lost 3 bases, and 10 bases stayed unmatched. The CDR3 has 16 residues. From germline, CDR1 is LNHDA and CDR2 SQIVND (reference sequence). The CDR3: CASSLTTSGVLYEQYF. CDR3 bases: TGTGCCAGTAGCCTGACGACTAGCGGGGTTCTCTACGAGCAGTACTTC.

CDR3 nucleotide sequence: TGTGCCAGCAGCCCTAGGGGGGGGGCCTACAATGAGCAGTTCTTC. This sequence encodes CASSPRGGAYNEQFF. The rearrangement uses TRBV3-1 (or the pseudogene TRBV3-2) and TRBJ2-1, with D maybe TRBD2 (7 bases). Trimming shortened V by 4 bases and J by 2 bases, and 12 bases separated the two germline ends. The CDR3 is 15 amino acids. CDR1 and CDR2 (germline): LGHDT, YNNKEL (reference sequence).

This clone has a single count. CDR3 in amino acids: CARRLGGAVGGNTEAFF. CDR3 nucleotide sequence: TGTGCCCGCCGCCTGGGGGGGGCAGTAGGTGGGAACACTGAAGCTTTCTTT. The chain recombines TRBV30 with TRBJ1-1; weak D call: TRBD1 (6 bases). The CDR3 totals 17 residues. V gave up 8 bases and J gave up 1 base, with 26 bases separating them. Germline assignment: CDR1 GTSNPN and CDR2 SVGIG (reference sequence).

The genes are TRBV27 and TRBJ1-1; 9 nucleotides align to TRBD1. The CDR3 sequence is 15 residues long. V gave up 3 bases and J gave up 5 bases; unmatched junction bases: 7. Germline values: CDR1 MNHEY, CDR2 SMNVEV (reference sequence). The CDR3 is CASSFSGTGRTEAFF. The CDR3 coding sequence is TGTGCCAGCAGTTTCTCCGGGACAGGGCGGACTGAAGCTTTCTTT.

This clone came up a few times. The chain uses TRBV27 and TRBJ1-2; D not resolved. Trimming pared 6 bases from V and 6 bases from J, leaving 32 bases between. The CDR3 spans 19 residues. CDR1 is MNHEY, CDR2 SMNVEV, per germline (reference sequence). This CDR3 reads CASSFDARGRVSQRHGYTF. Here the CDR3 DNA reads TGTGCCAGCAGCTTCGACGCGAGAGGCCGGGTCTCACAAAGGCATGGCTACACCTTC.

This clone appeared many times. The rearrangement links TRBV2 to TRBJ1-6; 7 bases are a match to TRBD1. The CDR3 has 12 amino acids. With 7 bases clipped from V and 7 bases from J, the junction kept 1 base outside the gene matches. CDR1 is SNHLY and CDR2 is FYNNEI in the germline V gene. CDR3 region: CASTQGNSPLHF. The CDR3 region has the DNA TGTGCCAGCACACAGGGGAATTCACCCCTCCACTTT.

V and J are TRBV2 and TRBJ1-4; D gene ambiguous. CDR1 is SNHLY, CDR2 FYNNEI, per germline. CDR3 length equals 14 residues. Trimming pared 2 bases from V and 7 bases from J, leaving 11 bases between. The CDR3 nucleotides read TGTGCCAGCAGTGAACGGGTTTTAGGTGAAAAACTGTTTTTT. This sequence encodes CASSERVLGEKLFF.